This T cell receptor beta chain emerged from a study of blood T cell repertoires in COVID-19. Background on the study: Samples taken during acute and convalescent COVID-19 were collected in the United States, Italy and Spain.

Source study methods: Reference gene primers were amplified, and this amplification served to estimate nucleated cell counts. Some clones are missing from TCRdb's copy, which holds only in-frame ones; the method was immunoSEQ multiplex PCR. V, J and clone size were drawn from that table, and D and trimming were deduced from the DNA. This sample has 450,000 or so clones, with roughly 88% found just once. The CDR3 has 14 residues. The germline V gene has CDR1 SEHNR and CDR2 FQNEAQ (reference sequence). V gave up 1 base and J gave up 2 bases, with 8 bases separating them. Those who participated ranged in age from roughly 18 to 100 years and resided in 20 to 30 US areas. Self-reported history from a screening survey and questionnaire set each donor's cohort.

The chain links TRBV7-9 to TRBJ1-2; TRBD1 might be the D (6 bases). The sequence derives from a man aged 18 to 30 who had recovered from COVID-19. The sample consisted of PBMCs or T cells enriched from blood (not recorded which). This CDR3 reads CASSLGQANYGYTF. The DNA of the CDR3 is TGTGCCAGCAGCTTAGGACAGGCCAACTATGGCTACACCTTC.